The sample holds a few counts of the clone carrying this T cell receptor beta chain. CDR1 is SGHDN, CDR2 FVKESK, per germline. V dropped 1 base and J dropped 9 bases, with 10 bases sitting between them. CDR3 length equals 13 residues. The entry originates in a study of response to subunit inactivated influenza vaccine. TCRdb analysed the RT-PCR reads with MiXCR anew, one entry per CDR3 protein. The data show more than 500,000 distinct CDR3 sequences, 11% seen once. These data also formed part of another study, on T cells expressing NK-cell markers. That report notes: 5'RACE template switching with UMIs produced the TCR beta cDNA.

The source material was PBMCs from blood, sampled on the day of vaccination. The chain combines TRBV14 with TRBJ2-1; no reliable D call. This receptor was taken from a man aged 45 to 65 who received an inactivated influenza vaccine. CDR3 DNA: TGTGCCAGCAGCCAAGGGGAACTTTTTGAGCAGTTCTTC. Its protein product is CASSQGELFEQFF. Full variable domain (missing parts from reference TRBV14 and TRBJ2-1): EAGVTQFPSHSVIEKGQTVTLRCDPISGHDNLYWYRRVMGKEIKFLLHFVKESKQDESGMPNNRFLAERTGGTYSTLKVQPAELEDSGVYFCASSQGELFEQFFGPGTRLTVL.